The next 9 T cell receptor beta chains were all read from a single sample in a study of blood T cells in healthy people across ages. With a J-beta primer mix and a sample-barcoded 5' primer, a second PCR ran about 6 to 11 cycles. TCRdb used MiXCR to reprocess the 5' RACE reads, holding one entry per CDR3 protein. The sample includes approximately 690,000 distinct CDR3 sequences, 40% to 50% of them seen just once. Material for sequencing was blood. Every receptor here comes from a man older than 75 in good health.

The chain recombines TRBV20-1 with TRBJ1-1; D is possibly TRBD1 (5 bases). Per the germline V gene, CDR1 is DFQATT and CDR2 is SNEGSKA (reference sequence). Trimming shortened V by 6 bases and J by 0 bases, and 17 bases separated the two germline ends. The CDR3 is 15 amino acids. DNA of the CDR3: TGCAGTGCGCCGGACATTATTCCCATGAACACTGAAGCTTTCTTT. Its translation is CSAPDIIPMNTEAFF.

This clonotype turned up a few times. The chain couples TRBV7-2 to TRBJ2-7, with D perhaps matching TRBD2 (5 bases). Germline loops: CDR1 SGHTA, CDR2 FQGNSA. The CDR3 has 16 amino acids. The V end was cut by 3 bases, the J end by 0 bases, with 15 bases between. The CDR3 spells CASSFSSEAFSYEQYF. The DNA for the CDR3 is TGTGCCAGCAGCTTCAGTAGCGAGGCTTTCTCCTACGAGCAGTACTTC.

This clonotype has just a few counts. The chain employs TRBV6-2 or TRBV6-3 and TRBJ2-3; D ambiguous. The CDR3 is 12 amino acids. The V end was cut by 5 bases, the J end by 4 bases, with 7 bases between. Germline V lookup: CDR1 MNHEY, CDR2 SVGEGT. This chain's CDR3 is CASSATSDTQYF. In nucleotides, the CDR3 is TGTGCCAGCAGTGCGACCTCAGATACGCAGTATTTT.

V and J are TRBV5-1 and TRBJ2-5, with D possibly matching TRBD2 (6 bases). The CDR3 is made up of 13 amino acids. Germline lookup yields CDR1 SGHRS and CDR2 YFSETQ. V gave up 5 bases and J gave up 2 bases, with 10 bases separating them. The CDR3, as DNA: TGCGCCAGCAGGTCGGGACTGCAAGAGACCCAGTACTTC. Translation gives CASRSGLQETQYF.

This clonotype has a count of ten or more. The chain recombines TRBV14 with TRBJ2-1; D uncertain. The CDR3 has 15 amino acids. In germline, CDR1 is SGHDN, CDR2 FVKESK. Between the trimmed V and J ends, which lost 2 bases and 0 bases, there was a span of 8 bases. DNA for the CDR3: TGTGCCAGCAGCCAATTCCGGAACTCCTACAATGAGCAGTTCTTC. Translating gives CASSQFRNSYNEQFF.

This chain links TRBV18 with TRBJ1-6, with D perhaps TRBD1 (5 bases). The CDR3 runs to 17 residues. Trimming pared 2 bases from V and 10 bases from J, leaving 21 bases between. Per the germline V gene, CDR1 is KGHSH and CDR2 is LQKENI. The CDR3 DNA reads TGTGCCAGCTCACCAGCAGACAGAGCCCCAGGCGCCTCACCCCTCCACTTT. It is translated as CASSPADRAPGASPLHF.

The chain recombines TRBV7-9 with TRBJ2-3, with 8 positions matching TRBD2. The length of the CDR3 is 15 residues. Unmatched junction bases numbered 8, after V lost 7 bases and J lost 2 bases. Germline V gene sequence: CDR1 SEHNR, CDR2 FQNEAQ (reference sequence). CDR3 sequence (DNA): TGTGCCAGCACTCAGCGGGGGAAGCCCACAGATACGCAGTATTTT. The encoded protein is CASTQRGKPTDTQYF.

The J gene is TRBJ2-4, the V gene TRBV7-2, with 9 positions matching TRBD1. CDR1 SGHTA and CDR2 FQGNSA come from the germline V gene. The CDR3 loop spans 15 amino acids. V lost 5 bases to trimming and J lost 6 bases; unmatched junction nucleotides: 8. CDR3 amino acids: CASSLPQTGGNIQYF. In DNA form, the CDR3 reads TGTGCCAGCAGCCTACCACAGACAGGGGGAAACATTCAGTACTTC.

This clonotype came up a few times. The gene calls are TRBV2 and TRBJ2-7; 9 bases match TRBD1. Germline CDR1 and CDR2: SNHLY and FYNNEI. CDR3 length equals 15 residues. The trim removed 9 bases at V and 3 bases at J, leaving 12 bases unmatched. The CDR3 region is CASSGTGTLDYEQYF. CDR3 nucleotides: TGTGCCAGTTCCGGGACAGGGACTTTAGACTACGAGCAGTACTTC.